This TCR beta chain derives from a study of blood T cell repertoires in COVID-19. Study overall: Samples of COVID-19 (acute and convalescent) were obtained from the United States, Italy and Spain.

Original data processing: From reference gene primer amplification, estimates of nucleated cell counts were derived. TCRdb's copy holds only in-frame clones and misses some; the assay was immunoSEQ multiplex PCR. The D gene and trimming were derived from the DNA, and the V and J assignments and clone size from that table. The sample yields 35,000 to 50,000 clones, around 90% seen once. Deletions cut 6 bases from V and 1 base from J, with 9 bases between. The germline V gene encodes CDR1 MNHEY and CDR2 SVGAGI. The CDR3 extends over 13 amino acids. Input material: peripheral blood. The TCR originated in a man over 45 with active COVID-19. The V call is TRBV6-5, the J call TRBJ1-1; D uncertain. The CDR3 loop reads CASRGRSNTEAFF. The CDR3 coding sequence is TGTGCCAGCAGGGGCAGGTCGAACACTGAAGCTTTCTTT.